The rows below give T cell receptor beta chains drawn from one sample of a study of cytomegalovirus exposure and HLA in healthy donors. Assay used: immunoSEQ multiplex PCR; TCRdb lists only in-frame clones, some missing. The repertoire holds under 200,000 clones, with around 80% as singletons. Material for sequencing was PBMCs. The receptors come from a woman aged 40 to 50 in good health and CMV-seropositive. The CDR3 runs from the conserved cysteine through the conserved F or W. D genes are given only for firm matches. Where a row states a size, it is once, few, many or the class of an expanded clone; other rows omit it.

D: -; size: -; V: TRBV5-1; J: TRBJ2-1; CDR3: CASGRYAGQVDEQFF; DNA: TGCGCCAGCGGGCGATACGCGGGCCAGGTTGATGAGCAGTTCTTC
D: TRBD1; size: -; V: TRBV9; J: TRBJ2-1; CDR3: CASSVNGGQYNEQFF; DNA: TGTGCCAGCAGCGTAAATGGGGGACAGTACAATGAGCAGTTCTTC
D: -; size: -; V: TRBV6-1; J: TRBJ2-1; CDR3: CASSVSPPQGGINEQFF; DNA: TGTGCCAGCAGTGTAAGCCCTCCCCAGGGAGGAATAAATGAGCAGTTCTTC
D: TRBD2; size: -; V: TRBV11-3; J: TRBJ2-5; CDR3: CASSLGVSGSVETQYF; DNA: TGTGCCAGCAGCCTGGGGGTTAGCGGGAGCGTAGAGACCCAGTACTTC
D: -; size: once; V: TRBV28; J: TRBJ2-7; CDR3: CASTTLGGAGEQYF; DNA: TGTGCCAGTACGACCCTCGGTGGGGCCGGCGAGCAGTACTTC
D: TRBD1; size: -; V: TRBV6-5; J: TRBJ2-2; CDR3: CASSRQGNTGELFF; DNA: TGTGCCAGCAGTCGACAGGGGAACACCGGGGAGCTGTTTTTT
D: -; size: few; V: TRBV6-5; J: TRBJ2-7; CDR3: CASREAGYEQYF; DNA: TGTGCCAGCAGGGAGGCGGGCTACGAGCAGTACTTC
D: TRBD1; size: -; V: TRBV7-9; J: TRBJ1-5; CDR3: CASSITGGRAQHF; DNA: TGTGCCAGCAGCATAACAGGGGGCAGGGCCCAGCATTTT
D: -; size: -; V: TRBV27; J: TRBJ2-1; CDR3: CASSFDSIRGNEQFF; DNA: TGTGCCAGCAGTTTTGACTCCATCCGAGGAAATGAGCAGTTCTTC
D: -; size: -; V: TRBV4-3; J: TRBJ1-1; CDR3: CASSQVFRNTEAFF; DNA: TGCGCCAGCAGCCAAGTCTTTAGGAACACTGAAGCTTTCTTT
D: TRBD1; size: once; V: TRBV18; J: TRBJ2-7; CDR3: CASSPDRVLSEQYF; DNA: TGTGCCAGCTCACCCGACAGGGTCTTGAGCGAGCAGTACTTC
D: TRBD2; size: once; V: TRBV5-8; J: TRBJ2-3; CDR3: CASSVGTSGNTDTQYF; DNA: TGTGCCAGCAGCGTGGGGACTAGCGGTAACACAGATACGCAGTATTTT
D: TRBD1; size: -; V: TRBV19; J: TRBJ2-7; CDR3: CATSGTGITYEQYF; DNA: TGTGCCACCTCCGGGACAGGCATAACCTACGAGCAGTACTTC